The present entry profiles one TCR beta chain with its context. What it binds is not known. The PCR ran on 60 Vbeta and 13 Jbeta primers. Clones were sequenced by immunoSEQ multiplex PCR, and TCRdb holds only the in-frame ones, with some missing. The sample yields about 90,000 clones, 65% to 85% seen once. The germline gives CDR1 MDHEN, CDR2 SYDVKM. With 6 bases clipped from V and 8 bases from J, the junction kept 25 bases outside the gene matches. The CDR3 is 20 amino acids. The sample is drawn from a study of cytomegalovirus exposure and HLA in healthy donors. In the study overall: Drawn from HLA-typed donors, approximately 85 million unique TCRs were held in an early data release.

Points from the study as a whole: Presence/absence analysis assumed near-uniform sequencing depth across donors. A link between a missense DCLRE1C variant and TCR beta V- and J-gene trimming emerged from a later analysis.

The V call is TRBV28, the J call TRBJ1-4, with 9 bases that match TRBD1. This clonotype was obtained from a man in his late teens or twenties in good health and CMV-seronegative. Input material: PBMCs. CDR3 protein: CASSSLGTNRRDRASEKLFF. CDR3 in DNA: TGTGCCAGCAGCTCGCTGGGGACGAATCGACGGGACAGGGCTAGCGAAAAACTGTTTTTT. The entire variable domain, with the rest obtained from reference TRBV28 and TRBJ1-4, is as follows: DVKVTQSSRYLVKRTGEKVFLECVQDMDHENMFWYRQDPGLGLRLIYFSYDVKMKEKGDIPEGYSVSREKKERFSLILESASTNQTSMYLCASSSLGTNRRDRASEKLFFGSGTQLSVL.